These 12 T cell receptor beta chains share one sample of origin, sequenced in a study of beta chain features in type 1 diabetes. Expressed TCRB transcripts were sequenced after all isolated RNA was converted to cDNA. The method was immunoSEQ multiplex PCR; TCRdb's version includes in-frame clones alone and lacks a portion of them. The data contain hundreds of thousands of clones, around 10% of them singletons. Sequenced input: naive CD4+ T cells from blood. Receptors originate from a woman younger than 35 in good health.

This clone was observed a few times. The rearrangement uses TRBV5-6 and TRBJ2-3; no reliable D call. The V end lost 4 bases, the J end lost 1 base, and 7 bases lay between the germline ends. CDR3 size: 13 residues. CDR1 is SGHDT and CDR2 is YYEEEE in the germline V gene. DNA for the CDR3: TGTGCCAGCAGCGTGGCGGGCACAGATACGCAGTATTTT. Encoded protein: CASSVAGTDTQYF.

This sequence joins TRBV2 and TRBJ2-5, with D maybe TRBD1 (5 bases). The CDR3 totals 15 residues. V dropped 8 bases and J dropped 4 bases, with 20 bases sitting between them. Germline-derived CDR1 and CDR2 are SNHLY and FYNNEI. The DNA of the CDR3 is TGTGCCAGCCTACTTTTGGGCGGAAGGGGAGAGACCCAGTACTTC. Translating gives CASLLLGGRGETQYF.

CDR3 DNA: TGTGCCAGCAGTTACACCGGTACCAATGAGCAGTTCTTC. Encoded protein: CASSYTGTNEQFF. The rearrangement joins TRBV6-5 to TRBJ2-1, with unresolved D. The V and J ends lost 2 bases and 6 bases respectively, with 8 bases between them. The CDR3 runs to 13 residues. Germline CDR1 MNHEY, CDR2 SVGAGI.

The sample holds a few counts of this clone. The V and J genes are TRBV5-4 and TRBJ2-5; 7 bases line up with TRBD1. The CDR3 consists of 15 residues. V shed 0 bases and J 5 bases; nucleotides not matched to a gene: 7. CDR1 and CDR2 from the germline V gene are SGHNT and YYREEE (reference sequence). The CDR3 bases are TGTGCCAGCAGCTTGGCAACAGGGGAACGGGAGACCCAGTACTTC. Translation: CASSLATGERETQYF.

This chain joins TRBV7-2 and TRBJ1-1; D call uncertain. The germline V gene has CDR1 SGHTA and CDR2 FQGNSA. There are 13 residues in the CDR3. Trimming removed 2 bases from V and 3 bases from J, with 7 bases in between. CDR3 loop: CASSLSGDTEAFF. The CDR3 region has the DNA TGTGCCAGCAGCTTATCCGGGGACACTGAAGCTTTCTTT.

Only a few counts were recorded for this clone. The CDR3 DNA follows: TGTGCCAGCTCAGCTTCAGGGGGAGGTGAAGCTTTCTTT. Protein: CASSASGGGEAFF. This chain connects TRBV18 to TRBJ1-1; 7 nucleotides align to TRBD1. The ends lost 5 bases at V and 7 bases at J; junction bases unmatched: 7. The CDR3 runs 13 residues. The germline V gene has CDR1 KGHSH and CDR2 LQKENI.

The sample holds a few counts of this clone. V usage is TRBV11-2 and J usage is TRBJ2-7; 9 nucleotides line up with TRBD1. V shed 6 bases and J 3 bases; nucleotides not matched to a gene: 6. Germline-derived CDR1 and CDR2 are SGHAT and FQNNGV. The CDR3 totals 14 residues. For the CDR3, the DNA is TGTGCCAGCAGGTTACAGGGGGCGGTCTACGAGCAGTACTTC. Translated, it gives CASRLQGAVYEQYF.

This chain links TRBV5-1 with TRBJ1-6, with D possibly being TRBD1 (6 bases). V shed 4 bases and J shed 6 bases, with 11 bases lying between them. CDR1 SGHRS and CDR2 YFSETQ come from the germline V gene. This CDR3 has 14 amino acids. The chain's CDR3 is CASSHGTINSPLHF. The CDR3 bases are TGCGCCAGCAGCCACGGGACAATTAATTCACCCCTCCACTTT. Using reference TRBV5-1 and TRBJ1-6 for the parts outside the CDR3, the full variable domain is KAGVTQTPRYLIKTRGQQVTLSCSPISGHRSVSWYQQTPGQGLQFLFEYFSETQRNKGNFPGRFSGRQFSNSRSEMNVSTLELGDSALYLCASSHGTINSPLHFGNGTRLTVT.

This clone was detected only a few times. CDR3 nucleotides: TGTGCCAGCAGAGAAAACAGAGACAATCAGCCCCAGCATTTT. As protein: CASRENRDNQPQHF. The chain recombines TRBV2 with TRBJ1-5; D is unresolved. Trimming took 6 bases from V and 3 from J, leaving 12 bases between them. CDR3 length: 14 amino acids. Germline CDR1 is SNHLY and CDR2 is FYNNEI.

This clone turned up a few times. This sequence joins TRBV2 and TRBJ1-3; the D gene is possibly TRBD1 (6 bases). V was pared by 7 bases and J by 4 bases, with 11 bases between. Germline V gene data show CDR1 as SNHLY and CDR2 as FYNNEI. The CDR3 loop spans 13 amino acids. The CDR3 DNA reads TGTGCCAGCACCGGAACAGGGGGAAACACCATATATTTT. Protein product: CASTGTGGNTIYF.

This chain joins TRBV2 and TRBJ2-3; maybe TRBD2 (5 bases). Germline assignment: CDR1 SNHLY and CDR2 FYNNEI. V lost 3 bases and J 5 bases, leaving 6 bases between the germline ends. This CDR3 spans 12 amino acids. The CDR3 region has the DNA TGTGCCAGCAGTGAGGAGGAAGATACGCAGTATTTT. Its translation: CASSEEEDTQYF.

In this sample, this clone turned up a few times. This chain joins TRBV10-3 and TRBJ2-1; D is unclear. The CDR3 has 12 amino acids. Trimming shortened V by 9 bases and J by 5 bases, and 11 bases separated the two germline ends. CDR1 and CDR2 from the germline V gene are ENHRY and SYGVKD. CDR3 sequence: CAISSLNNEQFF. The CDR3 DNA reads TGTGCCATATCCTCTCTAAACAATGAGCAGTTCTTC.